A selection of T cell receptor beta chains follows, all from one sample in a study of shared clonotypes between healthy human individuals. Assay: immunoSEQ multiplex PCR; the TCRdb copy retains only in-frame clones and omits some. The sample has about a million clones, 77% seen once. Sequenced sample: memory CD4+ T cells from PBMCs. The receptors shown here come from a man between 18 and 35 years old in good health. Some clones in this sample may be carry-over from other donors' samples. The CDR3 runs from the conserved cysteine through the conserved F or W. Fields, in order: J gene, D gene, V gene, clone size, CDR3 DNA, CDR3 protein. A D gene is named only where the DNA matches it firmly. Clone size is shown for a subset of rows, as once, few, many or a class of expanded clone.

j_gene: TRBJ1-1; d_gene: NA; v_gene: TRBV30; abundance: NA; CDR3nt: TGTGCCTGGAGTGTGACCGGGGAGACTGAAGCTTTCTTT; CDR3aa: CAWSVTGETEAFF
j_gene: TRBJ2-3; d_gene: TRBD1; v_gene: TRBV28; abundance: NA; CDR3nt: TGTGCCAGCAGTACTCCGGGACAGGGGTTAACAGATACGCAGTATTTT; CDR3aa: CASSTPGQGLTDTQYF
j_gene: TRBJ1-3; d_gene: NA; v_gene: TRBV20-1; abundance: few; CDR3nt: TGCAGTGCTCGCCAGGGAAACACCATATATTTT; CDR3aa: CSARQGNTIYF
j_gene: TRBJ1-4; d_gene: NA; v_gene: TRBV15; abundance: NA; CDR3nt: TGTGCCACCGGAGGGGAAAATTATGAAAAACTGTTTTTT; CDR3aa: CATGGENYEKLFF
j_gene: TRBJ2-1; d_gene: TRBD2; v_gene: TRBV4-1; abundance: NA; CDR3nt: TGCGCCAGCAGCCAAGATCCTAGCGGGAGGGGATATGAGCAGTTCTTC; CDR3aa: CASSQDPSGRGYEQFF
j_gene: TRBJ1-2; d_gene: NA; v_gene: TRBV18; abundance: few; CDR3nt: TGTGCCAGCTCACCGGGGGGAATTGGCTACACCTTC; CDR3aa: CASSPGGIGYTF
j_gene: TRBJ1-1; d_gene: TRBD1; v_gene: TRBV10-3; abundance: once; CDR3nt: TGTGCCATCGGGGACAGAAACACTGAAGCTTTCTTT; CDR3aa: CAIGDRNTEAFF
j_gene: TRBJ2-7; d_gene: TRBD1; v_gene: TRBV2; abundance: NA; CDR3nt: TGTGCCAGCAGTGAAGCCTTGACAGGGTTCTACGAGCAGTACTTC; CDR3aa: CASSEALTGFYEQYF
j_gene: TRBJ2-3; d_gene: TRBD2; v_gene: TRBV5-4; abundance: NA; CDR3nt: TGTGCCAGCAGCTTGGCCGGGACTAGCGATACGCAGTATTTT; CDR3aa: CASSLAGTSDTQYF
j_gene: TRBJ2-5; d_gene: NA; v_gene: TRBV27; abundance: NA; CDR3nt: TGTGCCAGCAGTCCCATCGTTGACAGGACCCAAGAGACCCAGTACTTC; CDR3aa: CASSPIVDRTQETQYF
j_gene: TRBJ2-7; d_gene: NA; v_gene: TRBV7-2; abundance: NA; CDR3nt: TGTGCCAGCAGCTTAGACGGCCCGAGGGGCCTAACCTACGAGCAGTACTTC; CDR3aa: CASSLDGPRGLTYEQYF
j_gene: TRBJ2-3; d_gene: TRBD2; v_gene: TRBV27; abundance: NA; CDR3nt: TGTGCCAGCAGTTCCTTAGCGGGAGTTGCGCAGTATTTT; CDR3aa: CASSSLAGVAQYF
j_gene: TRBJ1-5; d_gene: NA; v_gene: TRBV9; abundance: NA; CDR3nt: TGTGCCAGCAGCCTAACCTCAGAGGGGCCCCAGCATTTT; CDR3aa: CASSLTSEGPQHF
j_gene: TRBJ2-5; d_gene: NA; v_gene: TRBV27; abundance: NA; CDR3nt: TGTGCCAGCAGTCCCCCATACGGAGAGACCCAGTACTTC; CDR3aa: CASSPPYGETQYF
j_gene: TRBJ2-1; d_gene: NA; v_gene: TRBV6-6; abundance: NA; CDR3nt: TGTGCCAGCAGTTACTCTTTTGGAGTTTACAATGAGCAGTTCTTC; CDR3aa: CASSYSFGVYNEQFF
j_gene: TRBJ1-1; d_gene: NA; v_gene: TRBV5-5; abundance: once; CDR3nt: TGTGCCAGCAGCCTCCCCCCAGGGCGAGGCACTGAAGCTTTCTTT; CDR3aa: CASSLPPGRGTEAFF
j_gene: TRBJ2-1; d_gene: NA; v_gene: TRBV11-2; abundance: NA; CDR3nt: TGTGCCAGCAGCCCGAATCCAGGGTTGGGGGAGGACTACAATGAGCAGTTCTTC; CDR3aa: CASSPNPGLGEDYNEQFF
j_gene: TRBJ1-2; d_gene: TRBD1; v_gene: TRBV5-8; abundance: NA; CDR3nt: TGTGCCAGCTCAGAGGGACAGGGGCCCAAATATGGCTACACCTTC; CDR3aa: CASSEGQGPKYGYTF
j_gene: TRBJ2-7; d_gene: TRBD1; v_gene: TRBV7-2; abundance: NA; CDR3nt: TGTGCCAGCAGCTTACAAACCGGGACAGGGAGGAACGAGCAGTACTTC; CDR3aa: CASSLQTGTGRNEQYF
j_gene: TRBJ2-6; d_gene: NA; v_gene: TRBV28; abundance: NA; CDR3nt: TGTGCCAGCAGTTTTGGCCAAATCAGCTCTGGGGCCAACGTCCTGACTTTC; CDR3aa: CASSFGQISSGANVLTF
j_gene: TRBJ1-5; d_gene: NA; v_gene: TRBV28; abundance: many; CDR3nt: TGTGCCAGCAGCTGGGGACGGGACAATCAGCCCCAGCATTTT; CDR3aa: CASSWGRDNQPQHF
j_gene: TRBJ2-7; d_gene: TRBD1; v_gene: TRBV9; abundance: NA; CDR3nt: TGTGCCAGCAGCGTAGACAGGGGGAGCGAGCAGTACTTC; CDR3aa: CASSVDRGSEQYF